This is a list of T cell receptor beta chains from one sample in a study of cytomegalovirus exposure and HLA in healthy donors. Data came from immunoSEQ multiplex PCR; TCRdb stores just in-frame clones and leaves some out. The table shows 100,000 to 150,000 clones, with roughly three quarters occurring only once. Sequencing used PBMCs. The source of these receptors is a woman aged 60 to 75 in good health and CMV-seronegative. Each CDR3 is given with its conserved first and last residue. D genes are given only for firm matches. The listing skips clone size in some rows; elsewhere it reads once, few, many or a size class.

clone_size,j_call,d_call,v_call,cdr3_nt,cdr3_aa
.,TRBJ2-3,TRBD1,TRBV7-9,TGTGCCAGCAGCTTCACCCGGACAGGGACAGATACGCAGTATTTT,CASSFTRTGTDTQYF
.,TRBJ2-1,.,TRBV2,TGTGCCAGCAGTGAAGCTCGCACGGGTGAGCAGTTCTTC,CASSEARTGEQFF
.,TRBJ1-1,.,TRBV29-1,TGCAGCGTCGAAGTGGGGCTGAGGACTGAAGCTTTCTTT,CSVEVGLRTEAFF
.,TRBJ2-7,.,TRBV19,TGTGCCAGTAGTACCCGAATCGGGAGCTCCTACGAGCAGTACTTC,CASSTRIGSSYEQYF
.,TRBJ2-7,TRBD2,TRBV7-6,TGTGCCAGCAGCTTATCGGCTAGCGGGGGGTCCGAGCAGTACTTC,CASSLSASGGSEQYF
.,TRBJ1-6,.,TRBV28,TGTGCCAGCAGTTTTTCCCGGGGAAGTTCACCCCTCCACTTT,CASSFSRGSSPLHF
.,TRBJ2-5,.,TRBV27,TGTGCCAGCGGGCAGTTAACGTCAAGAGAGACCCAGTACTTC,CASGQLTSRETQYF
.,TRBJ2-3,TRBD2,TRBV2,TGTGCCAGCCGGGAGGTTTCGAGCACAGATACGCAGTATTTT,CASREVSSTDTQYF
once,TRBJ2-3,.,TRBV11-3,TGTGCCAGCAGCTTAGGTATGGGCAGCACAGATACGCAGTATTTT,CASSLGMGSTDTQYF
.,TRBJ1-1,TRBD1,TRBV7-6,TGTGCCAGCAGCCCTTCGGGACAGATTAACACTGAAGCTTTCTTT,CASSPSGQINTEAFF
.,TRBJ2-1,.,TRBV30,TGTGCCTGGAACGCGGGGAGATATGAGCAGTTCTTC,CAWNAGRYEQFF
.,TRBJ1-2,.,TRBV5-4,TGTGCCAGCAGCACGGGGGGCGGTAACTATGGCTACACCTTC,CASSTGGGNYGYTF
.,TRBJ2-1,.,TRBV29-1,TGCAGCGTCCAACTCGACTGGAAGGTCGATGAGCAGTTCTTC,CSVQLDWKVDEQFF
.,TRBJ2-5,TRBD2,TRBV10-1,TGCGCCAGCAGTGAGGGGTCTGGCGGGAGCAAAAGAGAGACCCAGTACTTC,CASSEGSGGSKRETQYF
.,TRBJ1-2,.,TRBV6-1,TGTGCCAGCAGTGCCCTCCTCAGAGGCAACTATGGCTACACCTTC,CASSALLRGNYGYTF
.,TRBJ2-7,.,TRBV30,TGTGCCTGGAGTGTAAAGGAAGCAGGGTCCTACGAGCAGTACTTC,CAWSVKEAGSYEQYF
.,TRBJ2-7,TRBD1,TRBV4-1,TGCGCCAGCAGCCAAGTCTTAAGGACAGGGGGTTCGGACGAGCAGTACTTC,CASSQVLRTGGSDEQYF
.,TRBJ1-4,.,TRBV11-2,TGTGCCAGCAGCTTAGAAGCGGGGTTTGAGGAAAAACTGTTTTTT,CASSLEAGFEEKLFF
.,TRBJ1-1,TRBD1,TRBV12-5,TGTGCTAGTGGCCCCGGGACAGGAAACACTGAAGCTTTCTTT,CASGPGTGNTEAFF
.,TRBJ1-5,TRBD1,TRBV19,TGTGCCAGTAGCGGACAGGGGGCGAACTTTAATCAGCCCCAGCATTTT,CASSGQGANFNQPQHF
.,TRBJ2-4,.,TRBV19,TGTGCCACAGGGCAGCCCAAGGTGGCCAAAAACATTCAGTACTTC,CATGQPKVAKNIQYF
.,TRBJ2-5,.,TRBV7-2,TGTGCCAGCAGCCATCCTAGCGTCCAAGAGCCCCAGTACTTC,CASSHPSVQEPQYF
.,TRBJ1-4,.,TRBV7-6,TGTGCCAGCAGCTTAGCCCAAGTCGAGGGAAGGCTGTTTTTT,CASSLAQVEGRLFF
.,TRBJ2-2,.,TRBV15,TGTGCCACCAGCAGAGGAGGCGGGGAGCTGTTTTTT,CATSRGGGELFF
.,TRBJ2-3,TRBD1,TRBV2,TGTGCCAGCAGTGTTACCCGGGACAGGGGGCTCGCAGATACGCAGTATTTT,CASSVTRDRGLADTQYF
.,TRBJ2-2,TRBD1,TRBV19,TGTGCCAGTAGTATAACAGGGGCCGGGGAGCCGTTTTTT,CASSITGAGEPFF
.,TRBJ2-1,TRBD2,TRBV25-1,TGTGCCAGCAGTGTAGCGGGGTCCTACAATGAGCAGTTCTTC,CASSVAGSYNEQFF
.,TRBJ1-5,.,TRBV7-8,TGTGCCAGCAGCCCCTATGTTGGGGGGGGTAATCAGCCCCAGCATTTT,CASSPYVGGGNQPQHF
.,TRBJ1-2,TRBD1,TRBV30,TGTGCCTGGAGGGCGGGGACAGGGGTATCTAACTATGGCTACACCTTC,CAWRAGTGVSNYGYTF
.,TRBJ1-2,.,TRBV5-1,TGCGCCAGCAGCCCTGACGGGGGAAACTATGGCTACACCTTC,CASSPDGGNYGYTF
.,TRBJ2-1,TRBD2,TRBV4-1,TGCGCCAGCAGCTCCACGGCTAGCGGGTCAGGGTTTGAGCAGTTCTTC,CASSSTASGSGFEQFF
.,TRBJ2-7,.,TRBV2,TGTGCCAGCAGCAGACGAGACTTAGCGTCGGGCGAGCAGTACTTC,CASSRRDLASGEQYF
.,TRBJ1-5,.,TRBV28,TGTGCCAGCAGTTTACACACCTCTAGCAATCAGCCCCAGCATTTT,CASSLHTSSNQPQHF
once,TRBJ1-2,.,TRBV7-9,TGTGCCAGCAGCTCAGACATTATTTGGGGCTACACCTTC,CASSSDIIWGYTF
.,TRBJ1-2,TRBD1,TRBV18,TGTGCCAGCTCACCACCTCCAGGGGGCAATGGCTACACCTTC,CASSPPPGGNGYTF
.,TRBJ1-5,.,TRBV6-6,TGTGCCTCTCGGGGTAGTGGAGATCAGCCCCAGCATTTT,CASRGSGDQPQHF
.,TRBJ1-3,.,TRBV13,TGTGCCAGCAGCTTAGTACAGGGACCCTCTGGAAACACCATATATTTT,CASSLVQGPSGNTIYF
.,TRBJ2-2,.,TRBV7-9,TGTGCCAGCAGCCCACAACAGCCCACCGGGGAGCTGTTTTTT,CASSPQQPTGELFF
.,TRBJ2-1,TRBD2,TRBV7-2,TGTGCCAGCAGATACCGACTAGCGGGAGGCCCCGCCTACAATGAGCAGTTCTTC,CASRYRLAGGPAYNEQFF
.,TRBJ2-4,.,TRBV4-2,TGTGCCAGCAGCCAAGGGAGCGGGTCAGTGGGAAACATTCAGTACTTC,CASSQGSGSVGNIQYF
.,TRBJ1-1,TRBD1,TRBV5-1,TGCGCCAGCAGCTTGGGTAGGGGGCGCGGGACCACTGAAGCTTTCTTT,CASSLGRGRGTTEAFF
few,TRBJ2-7,TRBD1,TRBV19,TGTGCCAGTAGTCCGACAGGGGGCGAGCAGTACTTC,CASSPTGGEQYF
.,TRBJ1-2,.,TRBV7-9,TGTGCCAGCAGCTTATCAGGGGTTAAGACGGGGTACGACTATGGCTACACCTTC,CASSLSGVKTGYDYGYTF
.,TRBJ2-3,TRBD1,TRBV11-3,TGTGCCAGCAGCTCACAGGGGGCTGGAGATACGCAGTATTTT,CASSSQGAGDTQYF
.,TRBJ1-2,.,TRBV5-6,TGTGCCAGCAGCCCCCTGGCAGGGGAGTACTATGGCTACACCTTC,CASSPLAGEYYGYTF
few,TRBJ2-7,TRBD1,TRBV6-5,TGTGCCAGCACCCAAGGACAGGCTTTCCACGAGCAGTACTTC,CASTQGQAFHEQYF
.,TRBJ2-7,TRBD2,TRBV19,TGTGCCAGTAGTTCCGGCGGGAGGTCCTACGAGCAGTACTTC,CASSSGGRSYEQYF
.,TRBJ2-1,TRBD2,TRBV11-3,TGTGCCAGCAGCCTCACTAGCGCCTCCTACAATGAGCAGTTCTTC,CASSLTSASYNEQFF
.,TRBJ2-3,TRBD2,TRBV29-1,TGCAGCGTGCCGACTAGCGGGGGAGCAGATACGCAGTATTTT,CSVPTSGGADTQYF
.,TRBJ2-7,TRBD1,TRBV20-1,TGCAGTGCCAACAGGGGGAACGAGCAGTACTTC,CSANRGNEQYF
.,TRBJ2-5,TRBD1,TRBV18,TGTGCCAGCTCACAACGGACAGGGGATGGGCCCCAGTACTTC,CASSQRTGDGPQYF
.,TRBJ2-2,TRBD2,TRBV7-2,TGTGCCAGCAGCTTAAGGGCGGGAGTAGGCGGGGAGCTGTTTTTT,CASSLRAGVGGELFF
.,TRBJ2-2,.,TRBV7-6,TGTGCCAGCAGCTTAGTAATGTTCGGCGGAACCGGGGAGCTGTTTTTT,CASSLVMFGGTGELFF